This record concerns one TCR beta chain sequence. This entry comes from a study of blood T cell repertoires in COVID-19. On the study more broadly: PBMCs, B-cell-depleted T cells, or T cells were the source of the cDNA or gDNA that made up the material.

Germline loops: CDR1 MNHEY, CDR2 SMNVEV (reference sequence). V shed 3 bases, J shed 7 bases, and the junction held 8 bases outside the gene matches. The CDR3 is 14 residues long. Per the original methods: How many nucleated cells were present was estimated from reference gene primer amplification. Sequenced by immunoSEQ multiplex PCR; TCRdb stores in-frame clones only, minus some. The V and J calls and clone size were taken over from that table, and D and trimming were inferred from the DNA. This sample has about 45,000 clones, with 83% found just once. The source is an elderly man in a cohort sampled during active COVID-19. Sequencing used peripheral blood. V gene TRBV27 combines with J gene TRBJ2-7, with 8 nucleotides matching TRBD1. The CDR3 DNA sequence: TGTGCCAGCAGTTTTCCGGACAGGGTGGATGAGCAGTACTTC. This codes for CASSFPDRVDEQYF.